The 6 T cell receptor beta chains presented below share a single source sample, sequenced in a study of blood T cell repertoires in COVID-19. Repertoires were generated with immunoSEQ multiplex PCR, while TCRdb's copy carries only in-frame clones and drops some. There are around 88,000 clones in the sample; approximately 84% occur only once, and roughly 10% lies in the top ten. Sequenced: peripheral blood. All receptors derive from a woman older than 75 with acute or convalescent COVID-19.

The gene calls are TRBV7-3 and TRBJ2-1, with TRBD1 as a possible D gene (5 bases). The CDR3 spans 14 residues. The V gene's germline CDR1 is SGHTA and CDR2 FQGTGA. V was cut by 5 bases and J by 6 bases, with 14 bases left in between. CDR3 sequence reads: CASSPGLSVNEQFF. The CDR3, as DNA: TGTGCCAGCAGCCCAGGGTTGAGCGTCAATGAGCAGTTCTTC. Combining the CDR3 with reference TRBV7-3 and TRBJ2-1 gives the whole variable domain GAGVSQTPSNKVTEKGKYVELRCDPISGHTALYWYRQSLGQGPEFLIYFQGTGAADDSGLPNDRFFAVRPEGSVSTLKIQRTERGDSAVYLCASSPGLSVNEQFFGPGTRLTVL.

The chain employs TRBV14 and TRBJ2-3; 11 bases match TRBD2. The V gene's germline CDR1 is SGHDN and CDR2 FVKESK. CDR3 length: 16 residues. Trimming at V came to 0 bases and at J to 4 bases, leaving 3 bases not matched to a gene. The CDR3 DNA is TGTGCCAGCAGCCAAGAACTAGCGGGAGTCTCAGATACGCAGTATTTT. The encoded protein is CASSQELAGVSDTQYF.

V usage is TRBV6-2 or TRBV6-3 and J usage is TRBJ2-2, with TRBD1 matching 9 bases. Germline V gene data show CDR1 as MNHEY and CDR2 as SVGEGT. This CDR3 is 19 amino acids long. The V gene end was trimmed by 4 bases and the J gene end by 3 bases; junction bases not matched to a gene: 15. CDR3 region: CASSWGDRVTIFDTGELFF. In nucleotides, the CDR3 is TGTGCCAGCAGTTGGGGGGACAGGGTGACGATTTTTGACACCGGGGAGCTGTTTTTT.

This chain links TRBV28 with TRBJ1-2; TRBD1 is a possible D gene (6 bases). The CDR3 is 13 amino acids. Trimming cost V 5 bases and J 8 bases, with 15 bases left between them. The germline V gene has CDR1 MDHEN and CDR2 SYDVKM. CDR3 DNA sequence: TGTGCCAGCAGTATTACAGGGTCCAGGGGCTACACCTTC. Translation gives CASSITGSRGYTF.

V usage is TRBV6-1 and J usage is TRBJ1-1, with D unclear. The CDR3 loop spans 13 amino acids. V was trimmed by 1 base and J by 1 base, leaving 4 bases between them. Germline CDR1 and CDR2: MNHNS and SASEGT. The CDR3 sequence is CASSEVRNTEAFF. The CDR3 DNA reads as TGTGCCAGCAGTGAAGTCCGGAACACTGAAGCTTTCTTT.

This chain joins TRBV20-1 and TRBJ2-5, with D possibly matching TRBD1 (7 bases). This CDR3 contains 15 residues. The germline V gene has CDR1 DFQATT and CDR2 SNEGSKA (reference sequence). The V end was cut by 3 bases, the J end by 4 bases, with 18 bases between. In nucleotides, the CDR3 is TGCAGTGCTAGTGCAGGGGGGCGTCTTGGAGAGACCCAGTACTTC. Its protein product is CSASAGGRLGETQYF.